Described below is a single T cell receptor beta chain sequence and its context. This sample was taken from a study of control samples from healthy donors and cancer patients. Only in-frame clones appear in the TCRdb table, and some are missing; sequencing was by immunoSEQ multiplex PCR. The sample lists over 150,000 clones; approximately 94% were seen once. Germline V lookup: CDR1 DFQATT, CDR2 SNEGSKA (reference sequence). V lost 4 bases and J 6 bases, leaving 10 bases between the germline ends. The CDR3 covers 11 residues. The genes are TRBV20-1 and TRBJ2-7; D unresolved. Material: blood. The sequence was collected from a woman in her late teens or twenties in good health. CDR3 coding DNA: TGCAGTGCTAAAGACCGCCTCGAGCAGTACTTC. Its translation is CSAKDRLEQYF.